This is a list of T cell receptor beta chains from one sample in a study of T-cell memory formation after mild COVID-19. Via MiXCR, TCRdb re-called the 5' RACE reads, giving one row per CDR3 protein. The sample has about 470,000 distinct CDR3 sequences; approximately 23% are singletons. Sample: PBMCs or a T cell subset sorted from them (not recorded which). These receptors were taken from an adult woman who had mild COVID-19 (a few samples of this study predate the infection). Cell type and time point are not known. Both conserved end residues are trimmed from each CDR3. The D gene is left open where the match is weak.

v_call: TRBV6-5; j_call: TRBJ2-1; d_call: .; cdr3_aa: ASSYPEQF
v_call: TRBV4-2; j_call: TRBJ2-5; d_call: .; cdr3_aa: ASSQASGFKETQY
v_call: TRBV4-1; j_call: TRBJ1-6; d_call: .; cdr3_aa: ASSQERPPLH
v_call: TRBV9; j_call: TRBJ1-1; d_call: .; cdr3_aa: ASSPGGEDTEAF
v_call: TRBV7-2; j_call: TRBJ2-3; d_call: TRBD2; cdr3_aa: ASSSSGNWSDTQY
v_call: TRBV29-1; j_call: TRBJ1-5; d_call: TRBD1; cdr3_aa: SVTTGGNQPQH
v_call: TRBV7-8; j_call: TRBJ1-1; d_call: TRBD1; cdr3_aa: ASSLTGTANTEAF
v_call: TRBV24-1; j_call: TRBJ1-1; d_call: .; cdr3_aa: ATSDPTGGAGEAF
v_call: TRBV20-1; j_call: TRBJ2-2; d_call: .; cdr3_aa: SAAGTTNTGELF
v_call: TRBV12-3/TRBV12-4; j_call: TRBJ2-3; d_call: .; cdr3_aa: ASSGTFGTASTDTQY
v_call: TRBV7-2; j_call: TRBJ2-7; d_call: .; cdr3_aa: ASSLWRTYEQY
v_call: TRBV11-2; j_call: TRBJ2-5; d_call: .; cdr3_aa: ASSPGGLQETQY
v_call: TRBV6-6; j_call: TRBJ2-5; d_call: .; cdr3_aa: ASRQGGEQTQY
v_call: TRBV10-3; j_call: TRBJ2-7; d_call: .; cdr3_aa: AISGTLGLSYEQY
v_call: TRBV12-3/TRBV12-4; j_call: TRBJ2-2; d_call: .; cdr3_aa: ASSLALGAGRNTGELF
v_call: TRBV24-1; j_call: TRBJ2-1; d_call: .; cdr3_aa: ATSDLPGKQF
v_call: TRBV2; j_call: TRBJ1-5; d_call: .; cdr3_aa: SSNGRGNQPQH
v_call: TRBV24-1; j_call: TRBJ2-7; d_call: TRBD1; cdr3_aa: ATSPGTGPTYEQY
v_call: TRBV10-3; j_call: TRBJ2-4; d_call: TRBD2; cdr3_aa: AISEGEGTNIQY
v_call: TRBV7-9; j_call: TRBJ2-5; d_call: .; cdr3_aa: ASSLALRLKQETQY
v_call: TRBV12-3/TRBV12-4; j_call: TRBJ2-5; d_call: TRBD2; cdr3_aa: ASTPRLAGGTQY
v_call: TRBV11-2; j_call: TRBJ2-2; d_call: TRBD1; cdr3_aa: ASSSLTGVTGELF
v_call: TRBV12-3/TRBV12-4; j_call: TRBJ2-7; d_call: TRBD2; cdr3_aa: ASSPAGGPGYEQY
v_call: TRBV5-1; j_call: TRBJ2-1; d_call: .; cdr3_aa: ASSFTRGNEQF
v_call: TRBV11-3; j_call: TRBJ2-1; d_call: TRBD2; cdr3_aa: ASSLERGLAANEQF
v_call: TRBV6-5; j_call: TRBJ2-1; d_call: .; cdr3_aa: ASSYRTRDNNEQF
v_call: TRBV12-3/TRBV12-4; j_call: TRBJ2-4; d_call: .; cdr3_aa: ASSLYLAVGNPNIQN
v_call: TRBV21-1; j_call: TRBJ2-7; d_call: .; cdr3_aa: ASSKGDNSYEQY
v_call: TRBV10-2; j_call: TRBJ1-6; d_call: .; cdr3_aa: ASSNPNSPLH
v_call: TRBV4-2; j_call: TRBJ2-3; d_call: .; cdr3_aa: ASSHKGTDTQY
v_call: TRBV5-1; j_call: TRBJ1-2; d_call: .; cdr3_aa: ASSSNPVGAGYGYT
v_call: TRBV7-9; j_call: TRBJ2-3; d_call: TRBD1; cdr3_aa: ASSSPRTGGGDTQY
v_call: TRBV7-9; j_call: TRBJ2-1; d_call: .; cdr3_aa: ATRASAYNEQF
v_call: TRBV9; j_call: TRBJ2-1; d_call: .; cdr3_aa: ASSGRGQSYNEQF
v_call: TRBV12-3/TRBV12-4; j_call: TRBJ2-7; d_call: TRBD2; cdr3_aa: ASSWATSGFSYEQY
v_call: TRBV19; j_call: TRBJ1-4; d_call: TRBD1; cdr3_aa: ASSIGPGTGANEKLF
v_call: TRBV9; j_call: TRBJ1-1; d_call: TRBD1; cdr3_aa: ASSIRDRADTEAF
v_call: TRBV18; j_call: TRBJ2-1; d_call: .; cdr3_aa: ASSPPAGTAYNEQF
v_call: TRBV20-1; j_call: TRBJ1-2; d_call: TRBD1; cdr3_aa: SARRTGGAGYGYT
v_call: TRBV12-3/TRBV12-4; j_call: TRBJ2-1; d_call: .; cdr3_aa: ASSLVGGHNEQF